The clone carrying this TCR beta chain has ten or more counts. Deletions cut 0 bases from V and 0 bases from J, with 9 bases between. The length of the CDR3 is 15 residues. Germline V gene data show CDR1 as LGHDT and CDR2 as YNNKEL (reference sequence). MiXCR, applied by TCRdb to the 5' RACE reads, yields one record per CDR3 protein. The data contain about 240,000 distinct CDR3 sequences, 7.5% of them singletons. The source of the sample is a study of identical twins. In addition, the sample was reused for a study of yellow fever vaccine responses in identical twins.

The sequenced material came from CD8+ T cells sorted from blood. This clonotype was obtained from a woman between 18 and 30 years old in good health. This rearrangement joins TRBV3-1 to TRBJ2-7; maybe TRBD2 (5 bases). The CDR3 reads CASSQDDSASYEQYF. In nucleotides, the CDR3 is TGTGCCAGCAGCCAAGATGATAGCGCCTCCTACGAGCAGTACTTC.